This T cell receptor beta chain was retrieved from a study of T cells in Graves' hyperthyroidism and ophthalmopathy. The wider study: Specimen type is peripheral blood, collected at initial diagnosis prior to any treatment.

Researchers amplified the TCR beta CDR3 regions from RNA transcripts. When the TCR CDR3 underwent first-round RT-PCR, the HTBI primer set was used. TCRdb called the multiplex PCR reads again in MiXCR, with one record for every CDR3 protein. The data hold 300,000 to 350,000 distinct CDR3 sequences, with roughly 23% observed a single time. Study observations and caveats: Within blood appeared most thyroid clonotypes that had expanded above 0.001.

The patients, who ranged from 18 to 65 in age, presented with newly diagnosed hyperthyroidism lasting under 2 months. Exclusion followed for patients with uncontrolled infection, other autoimmune disease, pregnancy or lactation. As concerns this clonotype: Its matching antigen is unknown.

The sequence was obtained from a woman in her 50s with Graves' hyperthyroidism. Material for sequencing was blood.

CDR3 protein: CASSSTVRGATQETQYF. CDR3 DNA sequence: TGTGCCAGCAGCTCAACGGTCCGGGGAGCAACCCAAGAGACCCAGTACTTC. V and J are TRBV7-9 and TRBJ2-5; D is perhaps TRBD2 (5 bases). CDR1 SEHNR and CDR2 FQNEAQ come from the germline V gene (reference sequence). V gave up 4 bases and J gave up 1 base, with 19 bases separating them. This CDR3 region has 17 residues.